This T cell receptor (beta chain) was recovered during a study of graft-versus-host responses after intestinal transplantation. Overall study context: Recipients uniformly received anti-thymocyte globulin induction, followed by tacrolimus and steroids for around 3 years. The study's findings and limits: Allografts from individuals with graft-donor T cell macrochimerism displayed high graft-versus-host to host-versus-graft clonal ratios.

This table comes from immunoSEQ multiplex PCR, and its TCRdb copy is limited to in-frame clones, with some not included. The data hold 15,000 to 20,000 clones, with 80% observed a single time. Processed graft tissue released its intraepithelial and lamina propria lymphocytes. Concerning this clone itself: The antigen is not known.

The CDR3 runs to 21 residues. Trimming took 0 bases from V and 2 from J, leaving 26 bases between them. Germline lookup yields CDR1 MGHRA and CDR2 YSYEKL. This TCR derives from a human patient who received an intestinal transplant, so some T cells may come from the graft donor. The V call is TRBV4-1, the J call TRBJ2-1; TRBD2 is a possible D gene (5 bases). The material was ileum tissue, obtained roughly 98 days after intestinal transplant. CDR3 sequence (DNA): TGCGCCAGCAGCCAAGATTTCGGGTTACGAGTTCGGGTGAGGGCCTACAATGAGCAGTTCTTC. This gives the protein CASSQDFGLRVRVRAYNEQFF.